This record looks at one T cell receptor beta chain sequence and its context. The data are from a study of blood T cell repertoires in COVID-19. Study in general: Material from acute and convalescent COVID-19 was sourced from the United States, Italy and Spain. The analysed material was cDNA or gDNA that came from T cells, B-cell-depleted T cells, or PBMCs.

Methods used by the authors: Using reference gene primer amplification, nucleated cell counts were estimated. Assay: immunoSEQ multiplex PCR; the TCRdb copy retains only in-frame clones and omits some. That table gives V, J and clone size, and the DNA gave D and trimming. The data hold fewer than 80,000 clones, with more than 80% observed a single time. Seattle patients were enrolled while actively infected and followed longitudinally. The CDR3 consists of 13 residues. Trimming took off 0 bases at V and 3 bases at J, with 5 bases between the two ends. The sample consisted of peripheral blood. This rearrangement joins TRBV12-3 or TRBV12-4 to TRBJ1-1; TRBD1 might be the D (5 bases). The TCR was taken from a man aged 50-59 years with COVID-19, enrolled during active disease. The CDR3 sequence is CASSLAGDTEAFF. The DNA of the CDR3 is TGTGCCAGCAGTTTAGCAGGGGACACTGAAGCTTTCTTT.